This TCR beta chain derives from a study of CD8+CD57+ T cells in acquired aplastic anemia (dated by TCRdb to the late 2010s). Notes on the research overall: On average, sorted CD4+ and CD8+ cells yielded around 3.1 ug of extracted DNA, with a range of 0.2 to 27.4 ug. An average of around 10 million reads for CD4+ cells and approximately 11 million reads for CD8+ cells was obtained from healthy donor samples.

Worth noting for this clonotype: Its antigen remains undetermined. Base-call qualities are not available, and no considerably larger clone is one nucleotide away.

TCR beta VDJ combination and CDR3 sequence profiling used genomic DNA as the template. An Illumina HiSeq 2000 was the platform used for TCR repertoire sequencing. As for the original processing: TRBV/TRBJ rearrangement plots, CDR3 size and DJ length profiles, and Simpson's diversity index were used to evaluate the repertoires. The most abundant DNA sequence in the deep sequencing data was defined as the immunodominant clone. CDR3 amino acid sequences were screened for sharing across subjects and were compared with published repertoires and the VDJdb database. TCRdb cleaned the public reads at Q25 with fastp, built clones with MiXCR and kept in-frame beta chains. Duplicate CDR3 protein sequences are folded into a single record with the most common DNA and genes. Here the V and J calls rest on TCRdb's processing, not on the authors' analysis. For this sample the table gives some 240,000 distinct CDR3 sequences, of which 30% to 40% were detected only once. Around 1.1% of the sample goes to the ten largest clones.

Study-wide findings and limitations: Roughly 31 CD8+ CDR3 sequences were shared between patients and controls but appeared highly expressed in patients and within their immunodominant clones. CD8+ Simpson's diversity did not differ significantly between patients and healthy controls (P=0.060).

In this study, sorted CD4+ and CD8+ T cells from the blood of healthy subjects and of severe aplastic anemia patients had their TCR repertoires deep-sequenced. Ficoll-Paque density gradient centrifugation was used to isolate peripheral blood mononuclear cells. CD4+ and CD8+ T cells were sorted by FACS or magnetic beads before DNA extraction. CDR1 and CDR2 are drawn from the germline V gene: ENHRY, SYGVKD. The CDR3 runs 16 amino acids, cysteine and phenylalanine included. The DNA shown is the 48-base CDR3, in frame from base 1. Unmatched junction bases come to 9, with V trimmed by 0 bases and J by 8 bases.

Sequencing input: sorted CD4+, CD8+, or CD8+CD57+ T cells (not recorded which) from PBMCs. The receptor was derived from a human donor in good health, serving as a control. Recombination connected TRBV10-3 to TRBJ2-2; TRBD1 fits 7 bases in the junction. The CDR3 region reads CAISESGQAFGGELFF. The DNA sequence is given as TGTGCCATCAGTGAGTCCGGACAGGCCTTCGGGGGGGAGCTGTTTTTT.